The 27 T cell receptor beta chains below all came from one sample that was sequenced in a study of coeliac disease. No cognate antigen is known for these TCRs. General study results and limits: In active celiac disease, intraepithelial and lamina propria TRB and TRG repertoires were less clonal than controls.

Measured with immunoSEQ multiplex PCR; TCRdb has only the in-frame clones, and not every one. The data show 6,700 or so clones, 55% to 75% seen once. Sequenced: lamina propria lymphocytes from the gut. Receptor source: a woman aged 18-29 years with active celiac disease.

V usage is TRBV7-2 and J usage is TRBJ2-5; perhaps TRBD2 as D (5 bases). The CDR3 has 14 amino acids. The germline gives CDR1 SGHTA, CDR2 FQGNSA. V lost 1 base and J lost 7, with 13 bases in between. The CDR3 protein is CASSLGLAPATQYF. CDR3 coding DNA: TGTGCCAGCAGCTTAGGGCTAGCTCCGGCGACCCAGTACTTC.

In nucleotides, the CDR3 is TGTGCCAGCAGCTCTTTAGGAGGGAGCTATGGCTACACCTTC. The encoded protein is CASSSLGGSYGYTF. The chain is built from TRBV7-2 and TRBJ1-2; no clear D gene. Trimming stripped 4 bases from V and 4 bases from J, with 13 bases between. Germline CDR1 is SGHTA and CDR2 is FQGNSA. This CDR3 has 14 residues. Supplemented by reference TRBV7-2 and TRBJ1-2, the full variable domain reads GAGVSQSPSNKVTEKGKDVELRCDPISGHTALYWYRQSLGQGLEFLIYFQGNSAPDKSGLPSDRFSAERTGGSVSTLTIQRTQQEDSAVYLCASSSLGGSYGYTFGSGTRLTVV.

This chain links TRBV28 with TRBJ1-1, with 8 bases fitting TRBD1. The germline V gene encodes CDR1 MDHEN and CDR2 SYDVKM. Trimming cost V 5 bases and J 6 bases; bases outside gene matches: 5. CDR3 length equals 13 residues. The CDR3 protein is CASSLDRGAEAFF. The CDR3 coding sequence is TGTGCCAGCAGTCTCGACAGGGGAGCTGAAGCTTTCTTT.

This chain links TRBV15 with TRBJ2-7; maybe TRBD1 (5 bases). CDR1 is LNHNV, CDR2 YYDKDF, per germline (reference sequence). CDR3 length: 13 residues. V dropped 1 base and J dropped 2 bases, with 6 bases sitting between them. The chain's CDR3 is CATSRGTTYEQYF. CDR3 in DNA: TGTGCCACCAGCAGAGGGACAACCTACGAGCAGTACTTC.

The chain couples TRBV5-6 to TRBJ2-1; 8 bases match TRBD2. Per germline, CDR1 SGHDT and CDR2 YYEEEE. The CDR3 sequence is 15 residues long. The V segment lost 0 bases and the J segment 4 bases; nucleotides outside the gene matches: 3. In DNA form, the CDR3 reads TGTGCCAGCAGCTTGGAGACTAGCGCATACAATGAGCAGTTCTTC. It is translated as CASSLETSAYNEQFF.

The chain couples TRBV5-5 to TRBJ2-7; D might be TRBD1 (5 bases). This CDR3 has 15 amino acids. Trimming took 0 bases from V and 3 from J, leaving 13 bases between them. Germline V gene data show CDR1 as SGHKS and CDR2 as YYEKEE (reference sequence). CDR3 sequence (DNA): TGTGCCAGCAGCTTGGGGCTAGGCAGGGACTACGAGCAGTACTTC. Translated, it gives CASSLGLGRDYEQYF.

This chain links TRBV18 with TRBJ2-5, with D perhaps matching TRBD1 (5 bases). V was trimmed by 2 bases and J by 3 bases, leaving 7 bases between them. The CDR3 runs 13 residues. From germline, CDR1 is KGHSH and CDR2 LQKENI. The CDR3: CASSPVGEETQYF. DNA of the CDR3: TGTGCCAGCTCACCAGTAGGGGAAGAGACCCAGTACTTC. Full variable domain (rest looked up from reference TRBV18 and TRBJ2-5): NAGVMQNPRHLVRRRGQEARLRCSPMKGHSHVYWYRQLPEEGLKFMVYLQKENIIDESGMPKERFSAEFPKEGPSILRIQQVVRGDSAAYFCASSPVGEETQYFGPGTRLLVL.

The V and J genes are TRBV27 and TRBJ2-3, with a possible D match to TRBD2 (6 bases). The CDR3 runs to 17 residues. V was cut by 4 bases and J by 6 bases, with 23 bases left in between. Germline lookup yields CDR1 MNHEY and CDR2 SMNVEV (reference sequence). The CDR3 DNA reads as TGTGCCAGCAGTTGGAGCCGACTCCGATTCGGAGGGGATACGCAGTATTTT. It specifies CASSWSRLRFGGDTQYF.

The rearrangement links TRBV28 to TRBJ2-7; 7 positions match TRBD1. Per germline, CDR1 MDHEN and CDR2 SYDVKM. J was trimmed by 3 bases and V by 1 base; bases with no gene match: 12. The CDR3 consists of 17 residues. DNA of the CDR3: TGTGCCAGCAGTTTATTGGGGAACTTCAGGGGGAGCTACGAGCAGTACTTC. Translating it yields CASSLLGNFRGSYEQYF.

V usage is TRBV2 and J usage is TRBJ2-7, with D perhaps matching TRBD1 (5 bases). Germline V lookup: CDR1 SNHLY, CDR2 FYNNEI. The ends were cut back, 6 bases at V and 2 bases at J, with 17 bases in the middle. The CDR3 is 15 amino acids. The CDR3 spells CASRFQGSPTYEQYF. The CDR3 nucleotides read TGTGCCAGCAGGTTCCAGGGTAGTCCCACCTACGAGCAGTACTTC.

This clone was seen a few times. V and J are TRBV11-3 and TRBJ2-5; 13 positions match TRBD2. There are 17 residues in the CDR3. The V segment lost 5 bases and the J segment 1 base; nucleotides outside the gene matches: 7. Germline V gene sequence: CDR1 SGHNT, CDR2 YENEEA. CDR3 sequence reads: CASSATSGGGSQETQYF. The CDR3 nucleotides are TGTGCCAGCAGCGCTACTAGCGGGGGGGGCTCCCAAGAGACCCAGTACTTC.

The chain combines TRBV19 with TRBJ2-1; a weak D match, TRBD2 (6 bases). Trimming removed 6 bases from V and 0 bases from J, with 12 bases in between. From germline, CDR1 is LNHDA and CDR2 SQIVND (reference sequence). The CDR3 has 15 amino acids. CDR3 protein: CASRKRASSYNEQFF. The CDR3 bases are TGTGCCAGTAGAAAGCGGGCGAGCTCCTACAATGAGCAGTTCTTC.

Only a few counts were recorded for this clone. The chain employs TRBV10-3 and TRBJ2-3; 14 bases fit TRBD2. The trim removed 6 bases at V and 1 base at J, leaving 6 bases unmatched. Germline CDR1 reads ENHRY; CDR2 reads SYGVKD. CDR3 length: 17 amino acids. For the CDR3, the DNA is TGTGCCATCAGGACTAGCGGGGGGGCCGAGGGCACAGATACGCAGTATTTT. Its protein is CAIRTSGGAEGTDTQYF.

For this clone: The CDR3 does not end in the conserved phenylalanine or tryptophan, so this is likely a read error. The CDR3 spells CASSPRPLPTGYTS. The DNA for the CDR3 is TGTGCCAGCAGCCCCCGTCCTCTTCCGACTGGCTACACCTCC. This rearrangement joins TRBV14 to TRBJ1-2; D gene unclear. The CDR3 sequence is 14 residues long. Trimming pared 4 bases from V and 7 bases from J, leaving 16 bases between. CDR1 is SGHDN and CDR2 is FVKESK in the germline V gene.

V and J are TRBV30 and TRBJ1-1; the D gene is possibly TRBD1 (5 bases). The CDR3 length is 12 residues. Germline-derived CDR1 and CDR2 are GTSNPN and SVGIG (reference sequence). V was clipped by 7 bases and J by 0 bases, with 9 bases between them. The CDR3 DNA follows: TGTGCCTTGACAGTTATGAACACTGAAGCTTTCTTT. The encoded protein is CALTVMNTEAFF.

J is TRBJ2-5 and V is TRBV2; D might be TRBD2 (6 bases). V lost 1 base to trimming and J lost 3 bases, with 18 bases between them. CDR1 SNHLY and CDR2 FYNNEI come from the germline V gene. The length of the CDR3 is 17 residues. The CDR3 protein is CASSEGSRRALEETQYF. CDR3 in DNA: TGTGCCAGCAGTGAAGGCTCCAGGAGGGCTCTAGAAGAGACCCAGTACTTC.

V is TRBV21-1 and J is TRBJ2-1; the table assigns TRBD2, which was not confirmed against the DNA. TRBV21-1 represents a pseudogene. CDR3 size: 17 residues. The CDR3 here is CASSSHKGGDHTNEQFF. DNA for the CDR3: TGTGCCAGCAGCAGCCACAAAGGGGGGGACCATACCAATGAGCAGTTCTTC.

CDR3 sequence: CASSAGQGEYGYTF. The CDR3 bases are TGCGCCAGCAGCGCCGGACAGGGGGAGTATGGCTACACCTTC. The chain carries TRBV4-1 and TRBJ1-2; 10 bases map to TRBD1. This CDR3 is 14 amino acids long. Germline V gene lookup returns CDR1 MGHRA and CDR2 YSYEKL. J gave up 5 bases and V 5 bases, and 5 bases lay outside the gene matches.

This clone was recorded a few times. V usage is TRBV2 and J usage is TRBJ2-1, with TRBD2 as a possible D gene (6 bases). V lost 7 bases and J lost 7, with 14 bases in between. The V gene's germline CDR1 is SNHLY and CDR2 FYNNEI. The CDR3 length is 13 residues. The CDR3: CASNWEVWNEQFF. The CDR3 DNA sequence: TGTGCCAGCAACTGGGAGGTCTGGAATGAGCAGTTCTTC.

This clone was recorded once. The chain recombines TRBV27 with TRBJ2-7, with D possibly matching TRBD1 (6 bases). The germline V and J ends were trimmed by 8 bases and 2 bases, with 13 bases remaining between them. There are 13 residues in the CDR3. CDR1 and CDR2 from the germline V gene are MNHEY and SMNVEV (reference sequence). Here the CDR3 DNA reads TGTGCCAGCGGTGGGACATCGACCTACGAGCAGTACTTC. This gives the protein CASGGTSTYEQYF.

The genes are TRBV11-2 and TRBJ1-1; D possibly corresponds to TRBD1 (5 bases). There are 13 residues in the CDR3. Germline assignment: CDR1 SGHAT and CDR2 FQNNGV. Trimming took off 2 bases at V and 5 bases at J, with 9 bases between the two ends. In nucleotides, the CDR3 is TGTGCCAGCAGCTTATCGGGGGGGACTGAAGCTTTCTTT. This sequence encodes CASSLSGGTEAFF. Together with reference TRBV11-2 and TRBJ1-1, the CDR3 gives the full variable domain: EAGVAQSPRYKIIEKRQSVAFWCNPISGHATLYWYQQILGQGPKLLIQFQNNGVVDDSQLPKDRFSAERLKGVDSTLKIQPAKLEDSAVYLCASSLSGGTEAFFGQGTRLTVV.

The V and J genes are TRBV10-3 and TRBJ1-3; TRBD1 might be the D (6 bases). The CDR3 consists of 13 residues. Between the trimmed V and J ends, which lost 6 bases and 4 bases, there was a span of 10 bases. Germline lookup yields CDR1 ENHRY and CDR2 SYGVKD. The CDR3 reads CAISRDTGNTIYF. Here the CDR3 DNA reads TGTGCCATCAGCCGGGACACAGGAAACACCATATATTTT.

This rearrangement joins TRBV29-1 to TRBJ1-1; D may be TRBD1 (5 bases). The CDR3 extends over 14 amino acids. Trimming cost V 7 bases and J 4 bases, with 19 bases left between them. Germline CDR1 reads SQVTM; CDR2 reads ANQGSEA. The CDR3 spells CSDGHSLSPTEAFF. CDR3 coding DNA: TGCAGCGATGGACATTCTTTGAGCCCCACTGAAGCTTTCTTT.

In nucleotides, the CDR3 is TGCGCCAGCAGCCTGGGGAGCGGACTAGCGGGAATGACAGATACGCAGTATTTT. Amino acid sequence: CASSLGSGLAGMTDTQYF. The gene calls are TRBV5-1 and TRBJ2-3; 12 nucleotides line up with TRBD2. The CDR3 has 18 amino acids. Germline V gene lookup returns CDR1 SGHRS and CDR2 YFSETQ. With V trimmed by 4 bases and J by 3 bases, 12 bases remained unmatched.

CDR3 coding DNA: TGTGCCAGTAGTATAGGCCCCCCAGGGGGCTCTGGGGCCAACGTCCTGACTTTC. Protein product: CASSIGPPGGSGANVLTF. V gene TRBV19 combines with J gene TRBJ2-6; 7 bases agree with TRBD1. The CDR3 is 18 amino acids. From germline, CDR1 is LNHDA and CDR2 SQIVND (reference sequence). V gave up 1 base and J gave up 0 bases; unmatched junction bases: 6. The full variable domain, completed using reference TRBV19 and TRBJ2-6, is DGGITQSPKYLFRKEGQNVTLSCEQNLNHDAMYWYRQDPGQGLRLIYYSQIVNDFQKGDIAEGYSVSREKKESFPLTVTSAQKNPTAFYLCASSIGPPGGSGANVLTFGAGSRLTVL.

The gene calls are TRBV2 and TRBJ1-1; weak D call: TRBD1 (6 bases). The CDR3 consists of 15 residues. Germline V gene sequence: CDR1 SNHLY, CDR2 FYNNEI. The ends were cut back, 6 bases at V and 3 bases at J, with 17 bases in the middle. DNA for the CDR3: TGTGCCAGCAGCCTGGGGGGGGCGGGGTACACTGAAGCTTTCTTT. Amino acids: CASSLGGAGYTEAFF.

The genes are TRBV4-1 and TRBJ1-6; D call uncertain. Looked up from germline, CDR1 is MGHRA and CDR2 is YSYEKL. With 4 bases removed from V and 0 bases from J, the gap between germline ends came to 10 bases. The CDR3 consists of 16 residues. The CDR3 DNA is TGCGCCAGCAGCCCACTCCGGGGCTCCTATAATTCACCCCTCCACTTT. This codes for CASSPLRGSYNSPLHF.